Given below is one T cell receptor (beta chain) in context. It has no known antigen specificity. The sample holds no much larger clone one base away, and base qualities are not on file. Whole blood was collected in K2EDTA tubes by collaborating institutions according to the institutions' own protocols. For TCRbeta analysis, collaborators shipped samples as frozen whole blood, isolated PBMCs, or DNA extracted from either of those sample types. The source of the sample is a study of blood T cell repertoires in COVID-19 (dated by TCRdb to the early 2020s). Study-level background: Collaborator samples came from the United States, Italy and Spain and covered acute and convalescent phases of COVID-19. Samples came from the ongoing ImmuneRACE study (first 160 participants) plus 1,254 subjects from 6 global collaborators. The prospective study material was composed of cDNA or gDNA derived from T cells, B-cell-depleted T cells, or PBMCs. The sample metadata nearly always contained a de-identified subject ID, COVID-19 status, age in years and sex. Deeply sampled blood TCRbeta repertoires from subjects exposed to, actively infected with, or recovered from COVID-19 were included in the dataset. Where HLA class I and class II types were available, the types were taken from metadata supplied by the sample provider, not from assay-based typing. A freely available public database, intended as a resource for researchers studying the immune response to SARS-CoV-2, is where the repertoires were released.

Study-wide findings and limitations: The amount of clinical and demographic metadata varied by source and participant and was provided uncurated.

The immunoSEQ Assay, a bias-controlled multiplex PCR, was used to amplify TCRbeta CDR3 regions from genomic DNA. In the original analysis: The number of nucleated cells in each sample was estimated from the amplification of reference gene primers within the assay. Sequence reads were collapsed and filtered to measure the absolute abundance of every unique TCRbeta CDR3 rearrangement. For each sample, productive Simpson clonality was calculated as the square root of Simpson's diversity index over productive rearrangements. The immuneACCESS repertoire file appears here via TCRdb, limited to in-frame rearrangements. These files lack a portion of the clones; in checked studies, under half of the deficit traces to unresolved V genes, and the cause of the others is not known. D and trimming come from the DNA, and the V and J calls and clone size come from that table. The sample contains over 100,000 clones, 82% of them found a single time. Of the sample, 7.9% is held by the ten largest clones.

Sequenced: peripheral blood. This clonotype was sampled from a man in his 70s with acute or convalescent COVID-19.

The nucleotide sequence reads as follows: TGCGCCAGCTCCAGGGACAGAGAGAATGGCTACACCTTC. Protein translation: CASSRDRENGYTF. This sequence uses TRBV5-1 and TRBJ1-2, with 7 middle bases fitting TRBD1. Trimming leaves V shorter by 7 bases and J shorter by 6 bases, with the junction holding 9 bases beyond the gene matches. From the germline V gene, CDR1 is SGHRS and CDR2 is YFSETQ. The CDR3 contains 13 residues, cysteine and phenylalanine counted. CDR3 DNA is the only sequence kept; it has 39 bases, read in frame from the first base.